This T cell receptor (beta chain) was observed in a study of control samples from healthy donors and cancer patients. TCRdb's table, derived via immunoSEQ multiplex PCR, lists solely in-frame clones and lacks some. The sample carries 69,000 or so clones, around 93% recorded once. This clone was found once. This CDR3 contains 13 residues. The ends were cut back, 2 bases at V and 2 bases at J, with 6 bases in the middle. Per the germline V gene, CDR1 is KGHSH and CDR2 is LQKENI. The chain uses TRBV18 and TRBJ2-5, with no clear D. Sequenced input: blood. The sequence came from a woman in her 30s in good health. In nucleotides, the CDR3 is TGTGCCAGCTCACCAGCCCAGCAAGAGACCCAGTACTTC. This sequence encodes CASSPAQQETQYF.